This T cell receptor (beta chain) appears in the sequencing data of a study of CD4 T cells in relation to SARS-CoV-2 and coronaviruses. For the study at large: ViraFEST: roughly ten-day antigen culture of PBMCs, then TCR beta CDR3 sequencing. Overall study results and limits: In around three fifths of donors, memory CD4+ clonotypes crossrecognized SARS-CoV-2 and at least one common cold coronavirus spike. No crossreactivity against non-spike viral proteins was tested here.

Trimming pared 5 bases from V and 8 bases from J, leaving 10 bases between. The CDR3 sequence is 13 residues long. CDR1 and CDR2 from the germline V gene are MNHEY and SMNVEV (reference sequence). Regarding this clone: Antigen specificity is unknown.

Sequenced by immunoSEQ multiplex PCR; TCRdb stores in-frame clones only, minus some. Of 9,500 to 12,000 clones detected, over 65% appear once; the ten largest clones hold roughly 18%. Unexposed donor CD4+ T cells date from about 2011-2018, before the COVID-19 pandemic. After about 10 days of culture, CD4+ T cells were isolated. The origin of this receptor is a human donor in good health. This sequence joins TRBV27 and TRBJ1-6; D is uncertain. The sequenced sample was CD4+ T cells from PBMCs, cultured in vitro. CDR3 sequence (DNA): TGTGCCAGCAGTGGATATCCTGATTCACCCCTCCACTTT. This codes for CASSGYPDSPLHF.